The 9 T cell receptor beta chains listed next were all sequenced from one sample in a study of blood T cell repertoires in COVID-19. Sequenced by immunoSEQ multiplex PCR; TCRdb stores in-frame clones only, minus some. The data hold about 280,000 clones, with roughly 89% observed a single time. Sequenced input: peripheral blood. Receptors were obtained from a man aged 45-65 years with acute or convalescent COVID-19.

The CDR3 bases are TGCAGCGTTGTTTGGACACCGAACACCGGGGAGCTGTTTTTT. Encoded protein: CSVVWTPNTGELFF. The gene calls are TRBV29-1 and TRBJ2-2, with D tentatively TRBD1 (5 bases). CDR1 and CDR2 (germline): SQVTM, ANQGSEA. The V end lost 4 bases, the J end lost 0 bases, and 9 bases lay between the germline ends. The CDR3 covers 14 residues.

This clone was seen a single time. V and J are TRBV12-3 or TRBV12-4 and TRBJ1-2; D might be TRBD1 (5 bases). V lost 4 bases to trimming and J lost 8 bases, with 11 bases between them. The CDR3 length is 12 residues. CDR3: CASSSRVGGYTF. Written as DNA, the CDR3 is TGTGCCAGCAGTTCCAGGGTGGGAGGCTACACCTTC.

V is TRBV29-1 and J is TRBJ2-7, with D perhaps TRBD1 or TRBD2 (5 bases each). This CDR3 has 12 amino acids. V lost 7 bases, J lost 5 bases, and 15 bases lay in between. Germline assignment: CDR1 SQVTM and CDR2 ANQGSEA. This CDR3 is CSAGRSKDEQYF. The CDR3 DNA follows: TGCAGCGCGGGACGGTCCAAAGACGAGCAGTACTTC.

The chain is built from TRBV6-5 and TRBJ2-1, with a weak D call TRBD1 (6 bases). The CDR3 is made up of 12 amino acids. Per the germline V gene, CDR1 is MNHEY and CDR2 is SVGAGI. Trimming took off 6 bases at V and 9 bases at J, with 12 bases between the two ends. The CDR3: CASSQQTGEQFF. The CDR3 DNA follows: TGTGCCAGCAGCCAACAGACAGGTGAGCAGTTCTTC.

This rearrangement joins TRBV7-2 to TRBJ2-3; D might be TRBD2 (5 bases). This CDR3 spans 14 amino acids. Trimming took off 5 bases at V and 2 bases at J, with 11 bases between the two ends. Germline V gene lookup returns CDR1 SGHTA and CDR2 FQGNSA. In DNA, the CDR3 is TGTGCCAGCAGCCTTCGACTAAACACAGATACGCAGTATTTT. The encoded protein is CASSLRLNTDTQYF.

The chain links TRBV2 to TRBJ1-5, with D possibly TRBD1 on 5 matching bases. The V and J ends lost 6 bases and 4 bases respectively, with 19 bases between them. This CDR3 spans 16 amino acids. CDR1 and CDR2 (germline): SNHLY, FYNNEI. The CDR3 nucleotides read TGTGCCAGCAGATTGTACAGGCCCGTTAGTAATCAGCCCCAGCATTTT. Residues: CASRLYRPVSNQPQHF.

V usage is TRBV6-1 and J usage is TRBJ2-2, with 10 nucleotides matching TRBD1. Looked up from germline, CDR1 is MNHNS and CDR2 is SASEGT. The ends lost 2 bases at V and 4 bases at J; junction bases unmatched: 4. The CDR3 contains 16 residues. The CDR3 sequence: CASSERDRGGTGELFF. CDR3 nucleotides: TGTGCCAGCAGTGAAAGGGACAGGGGTGGCACCGGGGAGCTGTTTTTT.

This clone has only one observation. The chain has TRBV30 and TRBJ2-7; 9 positions agree with TRBD1. The CDR3 has 14 amino acids. Per the germline V gene, CDR1 is GTSNPN and CDR2 is SVGIG (reference sequence). V was pared by 4 bases and J by 3 bases, with 7 bases of the junction left unmatched. CDR3 residues: CAWTKPGQGYEQYF. DNA of the CDR3: TGTGCCTGGACCAAACCGGGACAGGGCTACGAGCAGTACTTC.

This clone was detected only a few times. The gene calls are TRBV4-1 and TRBJ1-2, with 7 bases aligning to TRBD1. The V segment lost 0 bases and the J segment 5 bases; nucleotides outside the gene matches: 15. The length of the CDR3 is 18 residues. Per the germline V gene, CDR1 is MGHRA and CDR2 is YSYEKL. CDR3 nucleotide sequence: TGCGCCAGCAGCCAAGAAGGAAGCAGGGGGTTAGCTGGGTATGGCTACACCTTC. Protein: CASSQEGSRGLAGYGYTF.